A selection of T cell receptor beta chains follows, all from one sample in a study of blood T cell repertoires in COVID-19. The protocol was immunoSEQ multiplex PCR, while the TCRdb copy is restricted to in-frame clones and leaves out a portion. The sample carries under 450,000 clones, less than 90% recorded once. Sequenced input: PBMCs or T cells enriched from blood (not recorded which). These TCRs come from a woman aged 25 to 39 who had recovered from COVID-19. Both conserved end residues are part of each CDR3. The order of the fields is clone size, J gene, V gene, D gene, CDR3 DNA, CDR3 protein. A D gene is named only where the DNA matches it firmly. Not all rows give a size; the values are once, few, many and, for expanded clones, a class.

>.|TRBJ2-6|TRBV4-1|.
TGCGCCAGCAGCCCCTTTTTCCCCGACATCGCCAACGTCCTGACTTTC
CASSPFFPDIANVLTF
>once|TRBJ2-2|TRBV28|.
TGTGCCAGCAGTTTTTCAGGGGACAAACCGAACACCGGGGAGCTGTTTTTT
CASSFSGDKPNTGELFF
>.|TRBJ1-1|TRBV11-2|.
TGTGCCAGCAGCTTAGTTGCGGGGAACACTGAAGCTTTCTTT
CASSLVAGNTEAFF
>.|TRBJ1-1|TRBV11-1|.
TGTGCCAGCAGCTTAGCGTGGGGGGGCACTGAAGCTTTCTTT
CASSLAWGGTEAFF
>once|TRBJ1-6|TRBV21-1|.
TGTGCCAGCAGCACTCGGACAAGATATAATTCACCCCTCCACTTT
CASSTRTRYNSPLHF
>.|TRBJ1-6|TRBV30|.
TGTGCCTGGAGTGTAGGTGCGGGACATTCACCCCTCCACTTT
CAWSVGAGHSPLHF
>.|TRBJ1-2|TRBV9|TRBD1
TGTGCCAGCAGCGAGGGACGGACAGGGTCGGATGGCTACACCTTC
CASSEGRTGSDGYTF
>.|TRBJ1-6|TRBV5-3|.
TGTGCCAGAAGCTTGGCCCCGATCGACAAGAGATATTCACCCCTCCACTTT
CARSLAPIDKRYSPLHF
>.|TRBJ2-2|TRBV7-9|.
TGTGCCAGCAGCTACAGTATGGGTACCGGGGAGCTGTTTTTT
CASSYSMGTGELFF
>.|TRBJ2-7|TRBV6-5|.
TGTGCCAGCAGTCCCACCACAGGGCCTCCCTACGAGCAGTACTTC
CASSPTTGPPYEQYF
>.|TRBJ1-2|TRBV18|.
TGTGCCAGCTCATCGACAGGTGATGTAATCAATTATGGCTACACCTTC
CASSSTGDVINYGYTF
>.|TRBJ1-4|TRBV4-1|TRBD1
TGCGCCAGCAGCCGCGGGACAGGGGAAGAAAAACTGTTTTTT
CASSRGTGEEKLFF
>.|TRBJ1-5|TRBV27|.
TGTGCCAGCAGTTTAAGAGGCAGGGTGTGGAATCAGCCCCAGCATTTT
CASSLRGRVWNQPQHF
>.|TRBJ2-7|TRBV11-2|TRBD2
TGTGCCAGCAGCTTAGATTGGGGGGGCTCCTACGAGCAGTACTTC
CASSLDWGGSYEQYF
>.|TRBJ2-7|TRBV4-1|TRBD2
TGCGCCAGCAGCCCCCAACTAGCGGGGGGATACGAGCAGTACTTC
CASSPQLAGGYEQYF
>.|TRBJ2-7|TRBV9|TRBD2
TGTGCCAGCAGCGTAGAATCAGCGGGGGGTTCCGAGCAGTACTTC
CASSVESAGGSEQYF
>.|TRBJ2-7|TRBV10-3|TRBD2
TGTGCCATCAGTGGCCCGACCTCAGCGGGAGGTAATAGCTCCTACGAGCAGTACTTC
CAISGPTSAGGNSSYEQYF
>.|TRBJ2-3|TRBV28|.
TGTGCCAGCAGACGACAGAAATCCGGCAACACAGATACGCAGTATTTT
CASRRQKSGNTDTQYF
>.|TRBJ2-2|TRBV24-1|.
TGTGCCACCAGTGTGGCCGGCGGAGCCGGGGAGCTGTTTTTT
CATSVAGGAGELFF
>.|TRBJ1-3|TRBV14|.
TGTGCCAGCAGCCAAGCTCCCCCGGACACCATATATTTT
CASSQAPPDTIYF
>few|TRBJ2-5|TRBV19|TRBD2
TGTGCCAGTAGTATTGGGGCTAGCGGGGGGGGAGAGACCCAGTACTTC
CASSIGASGGGETQYF
>.|TRBJ2-2|TRBV11-2|.
TGTGCCAGCAGAGATACACGTTACACCGGGGAGCTGTTTTTT
CASRDTRYTGELFF
>.|TRBJ2-3|TRBV18|TRBD2
TGTGCCAGCTCACGGGAGCGGGGGGGCGCAGATACGCAGTATTTT
CASSRERGGADTQYF
>.|TRBJ2-3|TRBV7-9|.
TGTGCCAGCAGCTTACTCCAGGGCGGTGGAGATACGCAGTATTTT
CASSLLQGGGDTQYF
>few|TRBJ2-2|TRBV30|TRBD1
TGTGCCTGGAGTGCGGGACAGGGGACCGGGGAGCTGTTTTTT
CAWSAGQGTGELFF
>.|TRBJ2-7|TRBV12-5|.
TGTGCTAGTGGTCCTAGTAGTCGAAGGGACACATCCTACGAGCAGTACTTC
CASGPSSRRDTSYEQYF
>few|TRBJ2-7|TRBV5-1|TRBD1
TGCGCCAGCAGCTTGCTGACAGGGGCGGGGAACGAGCAGTACTTC
CASSLLTGAGNEQYF
>.|TRBJ2-2|TRBV11-2|.
TGTGCCAGCAGCTTAGCCGGGTTCAGCGGGGAGCTGTTTTTT
CASSLAGFSGELFF
>.|TRBJ1-2|TRBV4-1|.
TGCGCCAGCAGCCAAGCGTCTGCTAACTATGGCTACACCTTC
CASSQASANYGYTF
>.|TRBJ2-7|TRBV27|.
TGTGCCAGCAGTTTGTCAAGCGGCACCTACGAGCAGTACTTC
CASSLSSGTYEQYF
>.|TRBJ2-1|TRBV4-2|TRBD2
TGTGCCAGCAGCTCAAGACTAGCGGGGCTTCCCTACAATGAGCAGTTCTTC
CASSSRLAGLPYNEQFF
>.|TRBJ2-7|TRBV5-1|TRBD1
TGCGCCAGCAGCTTGGACAGGGGCGAGCAGTACTTC
CASSLDRGEQYF
>once|TRBJ2-3|TRBV3-1/TRBV3-2|TRBD2
TGTGCCAGCAGCCAAGGCGCCGCGGGAGCCCTCAGGGAGATAGATACGCAGTATTTT
CASSQGAAGALREIDTQYF
>.|TRBJ1-1|TRBV5-1|TRBD1
TGCGCCAGCAGTCCAGGACAGGGGGTTGATGAAGCTTTCTTT
CASSPGQGVDEAFF
>.|TRBJ2-2|TRBV4-2|TRBD2
TGTGCCAGCAGCTCAAGAGCTAGCGGGACCAACACCGGGGAGCTGTTTTTT
CASSSRASGTNTGELFF
>.|TRBJ2-2|TRBV7-6|.
TGTGCCAGCAGCGCCGGGACTGGCGGGGAGCTGTTTTTT
CASSAGTGGELFF
>.|TRBJ2-7|TRBV2|.
TGTGCCAGCAGTATTAGCGCGAGCTCCTACGAGCAGTACTTC
CASSISASSYEQYF
>.|TRBJ2-3|TRBV18|TRBD1
TGTGCCAGCTCCGCAGGACAGGGCACCCCAGATACGCAGTATTTT
CASSAGQGTPDTQYF
>.|TRBJ1-2|TRBV14|.
TGTGCCAGCAGCCAAGATAGGAGCGGTTATGGCTACACCTTC
CASSQDRSGYGYTF
>.|TRBJ2-2|TRBV5-4|.
TGTGCCAGCGGCTACTGGACAGGGGAGCTGTTTTTT
CASGYWTGELFF
>.|TRBJ2-7|TRBV6-5|TRBD1
TGTGCCAGCAGTCGGTCCGGGACAGTGACCTACGAGCAGTACTTC
CASSRSGTVTYEQYF
>.|TRBJ2-4|TRBV19|.
TGTGCCAGTAGTATAGGAGGAGGGGACATTCAGTACTTC
CASSIGGGDIQYF
>.|TRBJ1-1|TRBV11-2|TRBD1
TGTGCCAGCAGCTTAGCAGGGACAGGGGGCTCTGAAGCTTTCTTT
CASSLAGTGGSEAFF